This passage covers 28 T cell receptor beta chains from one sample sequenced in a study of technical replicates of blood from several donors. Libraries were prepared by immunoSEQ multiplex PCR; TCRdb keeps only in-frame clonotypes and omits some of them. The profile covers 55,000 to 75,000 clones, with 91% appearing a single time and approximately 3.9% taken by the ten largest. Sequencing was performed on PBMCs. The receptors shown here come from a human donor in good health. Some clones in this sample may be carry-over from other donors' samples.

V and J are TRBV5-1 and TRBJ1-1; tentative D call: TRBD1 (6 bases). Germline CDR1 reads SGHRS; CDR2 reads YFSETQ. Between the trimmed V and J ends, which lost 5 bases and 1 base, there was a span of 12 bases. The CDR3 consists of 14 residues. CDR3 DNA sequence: TGCGCCAGCAGTTACCAGGGGCCGAACACTGAAGCTTTCTTT. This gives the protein CASSYQGPNTEAFF.

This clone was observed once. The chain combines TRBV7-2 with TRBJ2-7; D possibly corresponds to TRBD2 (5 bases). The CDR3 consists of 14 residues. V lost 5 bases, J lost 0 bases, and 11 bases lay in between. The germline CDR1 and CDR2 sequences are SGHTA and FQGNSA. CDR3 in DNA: TGTGCCAGCAGCCCCCCGGGGATCTCCTACGAGCAGTACTTC. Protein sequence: CASSPPGISYEQYF.

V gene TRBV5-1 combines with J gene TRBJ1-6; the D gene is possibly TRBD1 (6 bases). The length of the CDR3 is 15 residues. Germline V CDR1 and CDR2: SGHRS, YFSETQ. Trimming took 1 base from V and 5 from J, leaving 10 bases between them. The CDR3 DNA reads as TGCGCCAGCAGCTTGCTGGGACACGATAATTCACCCCTCCACTTT. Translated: CASSLLGHDNSPLHF.

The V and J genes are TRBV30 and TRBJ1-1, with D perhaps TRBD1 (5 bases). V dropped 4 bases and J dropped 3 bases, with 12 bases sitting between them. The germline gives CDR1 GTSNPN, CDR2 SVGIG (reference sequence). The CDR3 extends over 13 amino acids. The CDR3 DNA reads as TGTGCCTGGACAGGGAACATGGACACTGAAGCTTTCTTT. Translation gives CAWTGNMDTEAFF.

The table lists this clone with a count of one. CDR3 in DNA: TGTGCCAGCAGCCCTGGGGACACGACTAACTATGGCTACACCTTC. Its translation: CASSPGDTTNYGYTF. The chain combines TRBV7-2 with TRBJ1-2; D perhaps matches TRBD1 (6 bases). The CDR3 runs 15 residues. Trimming shortened V by 5 bases and J by 0 bases, and 13 bases separated the two germline ends. Germline-derived CDR1 and CDR2 are SGHTA and FQGNSA. Filled out from reference TRBV7-2 and TRBJ1-2, the complete variable domain reads GAGVSQSPSNKVTEKGKDVELRCDPISGHTALYWYRQSLGQGLEFLIYFQGNSAPDKSGLPSDRFSAERTGGSVSTLTIQRTQQEDSAVYLCASSPGDTTNYGYTFGSGTRLTVV.

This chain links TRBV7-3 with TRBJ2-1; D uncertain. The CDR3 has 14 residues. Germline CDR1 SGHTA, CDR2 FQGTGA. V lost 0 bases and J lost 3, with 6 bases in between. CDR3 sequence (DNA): TGTGCCAGCAGCTTAACGAGAGACTACAATGAGCAGTTCTTC. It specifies CASSLTRDYNEQFF.

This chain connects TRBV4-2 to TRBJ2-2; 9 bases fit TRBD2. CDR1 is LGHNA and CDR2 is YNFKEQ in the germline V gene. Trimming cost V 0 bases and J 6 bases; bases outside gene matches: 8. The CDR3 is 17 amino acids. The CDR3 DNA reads TGTGCCAGCAGCCAAGAATTTGCGGGAGGGCCACCCGGGGAGCTGTTTTTT. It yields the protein CASSQEFAGGPPGELFF.

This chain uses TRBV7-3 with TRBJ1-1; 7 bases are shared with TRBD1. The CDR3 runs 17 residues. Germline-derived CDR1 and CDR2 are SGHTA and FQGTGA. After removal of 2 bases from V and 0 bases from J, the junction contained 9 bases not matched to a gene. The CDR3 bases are TGTGCCAGCAGCTTAGGGCCCCCGACAGGGCTGAACACTGAAGCTTTCTTT. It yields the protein CASSLGPPTGLNTEAFF.

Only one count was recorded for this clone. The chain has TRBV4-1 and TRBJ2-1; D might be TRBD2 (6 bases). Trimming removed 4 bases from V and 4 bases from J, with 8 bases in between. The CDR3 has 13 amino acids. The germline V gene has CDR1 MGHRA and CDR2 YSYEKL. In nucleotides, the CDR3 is TGCGCCAGCAGCCTCGGGGGTTACAATGAGCAGTTCTTC. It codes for CASSLGGYNEQFF.

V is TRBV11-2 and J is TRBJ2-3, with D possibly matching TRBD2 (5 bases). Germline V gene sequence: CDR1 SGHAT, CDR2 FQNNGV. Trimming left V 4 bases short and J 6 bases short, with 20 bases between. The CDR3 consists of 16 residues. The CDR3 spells CASSSRPPAVFDTQYF. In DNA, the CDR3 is TGTGCCAGCAGCTCCCGACCCCCAGCGGTTTTTGATACGCAGTATTTT.

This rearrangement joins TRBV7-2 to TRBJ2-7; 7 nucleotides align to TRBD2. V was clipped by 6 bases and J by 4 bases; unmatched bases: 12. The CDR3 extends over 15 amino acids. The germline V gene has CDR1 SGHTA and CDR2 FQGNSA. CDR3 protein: CASRGGALRRYEQYF. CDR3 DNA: TGTGCCAGCAGGGGAGGGGCCCTTCGGAGGTACGAGCAGTACTTC.

CDR3 in amino acids: CASRPWGGKDGYTF. The DNA of the CDR3 is TGCGCCAGCAGGCCGTGGGGGGGGAAGGATGGCTACACCTTC. V and J are TRBV5-1 and TRBJ1-2; tentative D call: TRBD1 (5 bases). This CDR3 is built from 14 residues. Germline V CDR1 and CDR2: SGHRS, YFSETQ. Trimming removed 5 bases at V and 6 bases at J, with 17 bases between. Looking up the rest from reference TRBV5-1 and TRBJ1-2 gives the full variable domain: KAGVTQTPRYLIKTRGQQVTLSCSPISGHRSVSWYQQTPGQGLQFLFEYFSETQRNKGNFPGRFSGRQFSNSRSEMNVSTLELGDSALYLCASRPWGGKDGYTFGSGTRLTVV.

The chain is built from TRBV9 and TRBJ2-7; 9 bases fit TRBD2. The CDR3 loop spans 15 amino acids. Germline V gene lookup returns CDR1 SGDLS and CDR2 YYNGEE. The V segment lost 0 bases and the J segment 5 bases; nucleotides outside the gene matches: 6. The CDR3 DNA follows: TGTGCCAGCAGCGTAGGCGCTAGCGGGATCCACGAGCAGTACTTC. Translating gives CASSVGASGIHEQYF.

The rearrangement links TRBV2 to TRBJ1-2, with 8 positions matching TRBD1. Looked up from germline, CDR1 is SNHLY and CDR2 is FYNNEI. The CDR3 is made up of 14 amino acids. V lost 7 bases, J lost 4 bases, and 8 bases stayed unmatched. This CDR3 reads CASTGQGPLYGYTF. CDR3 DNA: TGTGCCAGCACTGGACAGGGCCCTCTCTATGGCTACACCTTC. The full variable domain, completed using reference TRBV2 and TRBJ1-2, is EPEVTQTPSHQVTQMGQEVILRCVPISNHLYFYWYRQILGQKVEFLVSFYNNEISEKSEIFDDQFSVERPDGSNFTLKIRSTKLEDSAMYFCASTGQGPLYGYTFGSGTRLTVV.

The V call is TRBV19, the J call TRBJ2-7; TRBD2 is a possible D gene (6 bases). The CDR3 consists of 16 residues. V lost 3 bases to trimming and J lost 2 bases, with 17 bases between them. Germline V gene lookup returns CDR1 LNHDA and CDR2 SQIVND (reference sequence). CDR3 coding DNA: TGTGCCAGTAGTATTAGGGCGGGACCGAGAACCTACGAGCAGTACTTC. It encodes CASSIRAGPRTYEQYF.

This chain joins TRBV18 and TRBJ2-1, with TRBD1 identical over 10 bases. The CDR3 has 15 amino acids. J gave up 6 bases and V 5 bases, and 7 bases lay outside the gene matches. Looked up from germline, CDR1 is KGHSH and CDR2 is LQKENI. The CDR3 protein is CASSIAGTGVNEQFF. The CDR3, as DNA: TGTGCCAGCTCAATCGCCGGGACAGGGGTCAATGAGCAGTTCTTC.

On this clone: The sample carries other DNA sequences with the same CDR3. The CDR3 DNA sequence: TGCGCCAGCAGCCAAGATAGGGGTCAGCCCCAGCATTTT. Its translation is CASSQDRGQPQHF. The V and J genes are TRBV4-3 and TRBJ1-5; D perhaps matches TRBD1 (5 bases). V was shortened by 0 bases and J by 6 bases, with 6 bases between the two germline ends. CDR1 and CDR2 (germline): LGHNA, YSLEER. The CDR3 runs to 13 residues.

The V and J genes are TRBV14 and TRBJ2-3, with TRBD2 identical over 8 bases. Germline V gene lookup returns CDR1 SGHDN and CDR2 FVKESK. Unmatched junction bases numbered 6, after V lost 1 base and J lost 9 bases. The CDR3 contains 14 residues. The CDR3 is CASSQASGSVTQYF. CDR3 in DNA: TGTGCCAGCAGCCAAGCCAGCGGGAGTGTGACGCAGTATTTT.

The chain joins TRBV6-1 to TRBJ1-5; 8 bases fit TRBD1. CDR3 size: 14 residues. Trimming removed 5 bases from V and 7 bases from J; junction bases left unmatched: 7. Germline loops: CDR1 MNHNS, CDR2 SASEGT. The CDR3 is CASSPQGAEQPQHF. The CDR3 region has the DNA TGTGCCAGCAGTCCGCAGGGGGCCGAGCAGCCCCAGCATTTT.

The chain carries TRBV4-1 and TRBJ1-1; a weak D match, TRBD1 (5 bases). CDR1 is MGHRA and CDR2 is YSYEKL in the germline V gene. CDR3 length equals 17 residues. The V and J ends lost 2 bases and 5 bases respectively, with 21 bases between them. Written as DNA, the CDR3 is TGCGCCAGCAGCCAACCCTTAACGGGCAGGGATCGTACTGAAGCTTTCTTT. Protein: CASSQPLTGRDRTEAFF.

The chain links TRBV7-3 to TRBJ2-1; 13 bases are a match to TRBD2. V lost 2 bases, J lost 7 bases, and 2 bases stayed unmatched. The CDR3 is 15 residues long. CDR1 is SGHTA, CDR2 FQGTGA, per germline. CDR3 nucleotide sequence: TGTGCCAGCAGCTTAGGACTAGCGGGAGAAAATGAGCAGTTCTTC. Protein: CASSLGLAGENEQFF.

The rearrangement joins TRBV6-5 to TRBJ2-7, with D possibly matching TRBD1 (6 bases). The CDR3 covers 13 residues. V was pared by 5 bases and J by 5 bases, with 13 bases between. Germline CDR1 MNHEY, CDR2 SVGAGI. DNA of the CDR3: TGTGCCAGCAGTCCCCGGACAGACAACGAGCAGTACTTC. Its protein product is CASSPRTDNEQYF.

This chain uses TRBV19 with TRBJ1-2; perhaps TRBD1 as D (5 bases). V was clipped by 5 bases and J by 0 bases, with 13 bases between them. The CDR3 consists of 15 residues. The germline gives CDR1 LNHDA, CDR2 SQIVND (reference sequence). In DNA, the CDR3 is TGTGCCAGTAGTTCCGGAGGGGTACCTAACTATGGCTACACCTTC. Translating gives CASSSGGVPNYGYTF.

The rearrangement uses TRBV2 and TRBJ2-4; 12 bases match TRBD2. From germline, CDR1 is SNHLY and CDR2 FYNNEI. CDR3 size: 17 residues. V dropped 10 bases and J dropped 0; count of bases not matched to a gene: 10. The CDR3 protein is CATSGLAGGVAKNIQYF. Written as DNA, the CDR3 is TGTGCCACAAGTGGGCTAGCGGGAGGGGTAGCCAAAAACATTCAGTACTTC.

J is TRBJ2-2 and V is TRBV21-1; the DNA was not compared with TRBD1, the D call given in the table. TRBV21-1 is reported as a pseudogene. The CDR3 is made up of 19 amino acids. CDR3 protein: CASNVRDRSFLGVTGELFF. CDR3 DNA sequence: TGTGCCAGCAACGTTAGGGACAGGAGCTTTTTAGGTGTCACCGGGGAGCTGTTTTTT.

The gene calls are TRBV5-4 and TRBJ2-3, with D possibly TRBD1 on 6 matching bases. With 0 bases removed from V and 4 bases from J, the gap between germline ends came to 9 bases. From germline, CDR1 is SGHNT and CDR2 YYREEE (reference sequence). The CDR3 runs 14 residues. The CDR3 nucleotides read TGTGCCAGCAGCTTGGCCCAGGGGCCAGATACGCAGTATTTT. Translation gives CASSLAQGPDTQYF.

The CDR3 loop is CARPGQRYGYTF. The CDR3 region has the DNA TGTGCCAGGCCGGGACAAAGATATGGCTACACCTTC. The gene calls are TRBV11-3 and TRBJ1-2; possibly TRBD1 for D (6 bases). V lost 9 bases, J lost 5 bases, and 13 bases lay in between. From germline, CDR1 is SGHNT and CDR2 YENEEA. This CDR3 contains 12 residues.

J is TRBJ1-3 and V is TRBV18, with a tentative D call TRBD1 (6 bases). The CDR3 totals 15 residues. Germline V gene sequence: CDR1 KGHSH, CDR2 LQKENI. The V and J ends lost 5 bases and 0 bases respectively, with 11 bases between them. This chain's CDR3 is CASSSDSSSGNTIYF. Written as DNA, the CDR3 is TGTGCCAGCTCATCGGACAGCAGCTCTGGAAACACCATATATTTT.